This TCR beta chain was sequenced in a study of T cell responses to AZD1222 COVID-19 vaccine. The germline V and J ends were trimmed by 1 base and 4 bases, with 16 bases remaining between them. This CDR3 comprises 16 residues. Germline CDR1 reads MDHEN; CDR2 reads SYDVKM. Libraries were prepared by immunoSEQ multiplex PCR; TCRdb keeps only in-frame clonotypes and omits some of them. The table includes more than 250,000 clones, 93% detected once. Findings of the study overall: Variant regions that are unmutated are reportedly the target of nearly half of spike-specific TCRs.

Points on this clone: The antigen is unknown.

The chain links TRBV28 to TRBJ1-2; D is unresolved. Specimen: peripheral blood, collected on day 0 of AZD1222 vaccination. The clonotype was recovered from an adult in good health. This CDR3 reads CASSLSPSASFYGYTF. The DNA for the CDR3 is TGTGCCAGCAGTTTATCTCCCTCAGCCTCCTTCTATGGCTACACCTTC.